The 29 T cell receptor beta chains in this list originate from one sample, sequenced in a study of long-term antiretroviral therapy in people with HIV. At the survey level, the v3.0 immunoSEQ assay was run. Libraries were prepared by immunoSEQ multiplex PCR; TCRdb keeps only in-frame clonotypes and omits some of them. The sample lists under 20,000 clones, roughly 80% occurring once. Sequenced here: unsorted PBMCs, sampled 2.3 years after starting antiretroviral therapy. The receptors shown here come from a woman aged 35 to 49 with HIV.

The chain is built from TRBV11-3 and TRBJ2-2, with D possibly TRBD1 on 5 matching bases. V lost 6 bases, J lost 6 bases, and 17 bases lay in between. Germline V lookup: CDR1 SGHNT, CDR2 YENEEA. This CDR3 comprises 15 residues. For the CDR3, the DNA is TGTGCCAGCAGAGCTTACGACAGTAAGGCCGGGGAGCTGTTTTTT. Its translation is CASRAYDSKAGELFF.

The gene calls are TRBV10-1 and TRBJ1-4; a weak D match, TRBD1 (5 bases). Germline CDR1 reads WNHNN; CDR2 reads SYGVQD (reference sequence). Trimming pared 3 bases from V and 7 bases from J, leaving 15 bases between. This CDR3 contains 15 residues. The CDR3 sequence: CASSDFGGSSEKLFF. The CDR3 region has the DNA TGCGCCAGCAGTGATTTTGGGGGATCGAGTGAAAAACTGTTTTTT.

J is TRBJ1-5 and V is TRBV19, with D possibly TRBD1 on 5 matching bases. Trimming pared 1 base from V and 4 bases from J, leaving 5 bases between. This CDR3 has 13 residues. Per the germline V gene, CDR1 is LNHDA and CDR2 is SQIVND (reference sequence). DNA for the CDR3: TGTGCCAGTAGTATAGGACAGAATCAGCCCCAGCATTTT. This translates into CASSIGQNQPQHF.

J is TRBJ2-3 and V is TRBV18; D may be TRBD2 (5 bases). The length of the CDR3 is 15 residues. Trimming left V 2 bases short and J 5 bases short, with 14 bases between. CDR1 is KGHSH and CDR2 is LQKENI in the germline V gene. The CDR3 sequence: CASSPSLALIDTQYF. The DNA for the CDR3 is TGTGCCAGCTCACCATCTTTAGCGCTCATAGATACGCAGTATTTT.

The chain links TRBV13 to TRBJ2-5; D perhaps matches TRBD2 (6 bases). V lost 5 bases to trimming and J lost 2 bases, with 12 bases between them. The CDR3 contains 14 residues. Per the germline V gene, CDR1 is PRHDT and CDR2 is FYEKMQ (reference sequence). The CDR3 region has the DNA TGTGCCAGCAGCCCGCGGGGACCACAAGAGACCCAGTACTTC. Translated, it gives CASSPRGPQETQYF. Full variable domain (outside the CDR3, taken from reference TRBV13 and TRBJ2-5): AAGVIQSPRHLIKEKRETATLKCYPIPRHDTVYWYQQGPGQDPQFLISFYEKMQSDKGSIPDRFSAQQFSDYHSELNMSSLELGDSALYFCASSPRGPQETQYFGPGTRLLVL.

The chain employs TRBV10-3 and TRBJ2-7; 9 bases align to TRBD2. This CDR3 is 14 amino acids long. Looked up from germline, CDR1 is ENHRY and CDR2 is SYGVKD. J lost 3 bases, V lost 6 bases, and 6 bases had no gene match. The CDR3 is CAIRGVTSGYEQYF. The CDR3 DNA follows: TGTGCCATCAGAGGGGTGACTAGCGGCTACGAGCAGTACTTC.

The chain couples TRBV5-1 to TRBJ1-3; D is ambiguous. CDR1 SGHRS and CDR2 YFSETQ come from the germline V gene. V was shortened by 0 bases and J by 0 bases, with 7 bases between the two germline ends. The CDR3 is made up of 15 amino acids. As DNA, the CDR3 is TGCGCCAGCAGCTTGGATGGCAGCTCTGGAAACACCATATATTTT. Its translation is CASSLDGSSGNTIYF.

This chain joins TRBV30 and TRBJ1-2; a possible D gene is TRBD1 (5 bases). The germline CDR1 and CDR2 sequences are GTSNPN and SVGIG (reference sequence). This CDR3 spans 12 amino acids. Trimming took off 1 base at V and 9 bases at J, with 12 bases between the two ends. In DNA form, the CDR3 reads TGTGCCTGGAGTGGGACACGGATAAGCTACACCTTC. It yields the protein CAWSGTRISYTF.

V is TRBV18 and J is TRBJ1-5; D is unresolved. The length of the CDR3 is 13 residues. Germline values: CDR1 KGHSH, CDR2 LQKENI. Trimming took 5 bases from V and 4 from J, leaving 9 bases between them. CDR3 sequence: CASSEGRNQPQHF. CDR3 bases: TGTGCCAGCTCAGAGGGTCGTAATCAGCCCCAGCATTTT.

The chain joins TRBV6-5 to TRBJ1-2; D not certain. Per germline, CDR1 MNHEY and CDR2 SVGAGI. The V gene lost 8 bases and the J gene lost 2 bases, with 9 bases spanning the gap. The CDR3 is 12 residues long. The CDR3 sequence: CASLGGNYGYTF. CDR3 coding DNA: TGTGCCAGCCTCGGCGGAAACTATGGCTACACCTTC.

The CDR3 DNA sequence: TGCAGTGCGGGCAGATACACTGAAGCTTTCTTT. Its translation: CSAGRYTEAFF. The V and J genes are TRBV20-1 and TRBJ1-1; D is unclear. Trimming shortened V by 6 bases and J by 3 bases, and 8 bases separated the two germline ends. The CDR3 loop spans 11 amino acids. Germline CDR1 DFQATT, CDR2 SNEGSKA (reference sequence).

This sequence joins TRBV30 and TRBJ1-2, with a possible D match to TRBD1 (6 bases). This CDR3 comprises 13 residues. CDR1 is GTSNPN, CDR2 SVGIG, per germline (reference sequence). Trimming removed 0 bases from V and 3 bases from J, with 8 bases in between. CDR3 in amino acids: CAWSVDRYYGYTF. CDR3 nucleotide sequence: TGTGCCTGGAGTGTAGACAGGTACTATGGCTACACCTTC. The variable domain in full, completed from reference TRBV30 and TRBJ1-2, reads SQTIHQWPATLVQPVGSPLSLECTVEGTSNPNLYWYRQAAGRGLQLLFYSVGIGQISSEVPQNLSASRPQDRQFILSSKKLLLSDSGFYLCAWSVDRYYGYTFGSGTRLTVV.

The CDR3 region is CASSLNGGLEQYF. CDR3 bases: TGTGCCAGCAGCTTAAATGGAGGGCTCGAGCAGTACTTC. The chain combines TRBV7-2 with TRBJ2-7; perhaps TRBD2 as D (6 bases). The V end was cut by 2 bases, the J end by 6 bases, with 11 bases between. Germline V gene data show CDR1 as SGHTA and CDR2 as FQGNSA. The CDR3 spans 13 residues.

This clone was recorded only once. The chain has TRBV6-5 and TRBJ2-1; TRBD2 agrees at 10 bases. This CDR3 is 15 amino acids long. Germline V gene data show CDR1 as MNHEY and CDR2 as SVGAGI. The V and J ends lost 2 bases and 9 bases, in that order; junction bases with no gene match: 7. Written as DNA, the CDR3 is TGTGCCAGCAGTTACGGCCTAGCGGGAGCATCTGAGCAGTTCTTC. This codes for CASSYGLAGASEQFF.

The chain combines TRBV5-6 with TRBJ1-2; no firm D call. This CDR3 region has 13 residues. The germline V gene has CDR1 SGHDT and CDR2 YYEEEE. Trimming removed 6 bases from V and 4 bases from J, with 13 bases in between. CDR3 sequence reads: CASTSTTGYGYTF. CDR3 sequence (DNA): TGTGCCAGCACCTCCACCACGGGCTATGGCTACACCTTC.

This chain connects TRBV9 to TRBJ1-1; a possible D gene is TRBD1 (5 bases). Looked up from germline, CDR1 is SGDLS and CDR2 is YYNGEE. The CDR3 consists of 14 residues. The V gene lost 0 bases and the J gene lost 4 bases, with 10 bases spanning the gap. The CDR3 DNA reads TGTGCCAGCAGCGTAGACGGGGGAGGCACTGAAGCTTTCTTT. Amino acids: CASSVDGGGTEAFF.

The chain couples TRBV5-6 to TRBJ2-7; TRBD1 agrees at 10 bases. The CDR3 extends over 18 amino acids. V shed 4 bases, J shed 5 bases, and the junction held 18 bases outside the gene matches. The germline CDR1 and CDR2 sequences are SGHDT and YYEEEE. Here the CDR3 reads CASSPRQGAGLGTDEQYF. CDR3 nucleotides: TGTGCCAGCAGCCCGCGACAGGGGGCGGGACTAGGAACGGACGAGCAGTACTTC.

This chain links TRBV13 with TRBJ1-6; weak D call: TRBD1 (6 bases). CDR3 length: 14 amino acids. Germline values: CDR1 PRHDT, CDR2 FYEKMQ (reference sequence). Trimming took 5 bases from V and 9 from J, leaving 14 bases between them. The CDR3 DNA is TGTGCCAGCAGCCCCCGACAGGAAGGTTCACCCCTCCACTTT. Protein sequence: CASSPRQEGSPLHF.

The V call is TRBV2, the J call TRBJ2-6; D unresolved. The CDR3 length is 15 residues. The ends were cut back, 4 bases at V and 0 bases at J, with 7 bases in the middle. In germline, CDR1 is SNHLY, CDR2 FYNNEI. CDR3 amino acids: CASSVIHSGANVLTF. CDR3 nucleotides: TGTGCCAGCAGTGTTATACACTCTGGGGCCAACGTCCTGACTTTC.

V and J are TRBV7-9 and TRBJ2-5; no reliable D call. This CDR3 spans 17 amino acids. Germline values: CDR1 SEHNR, CDR2 FQNEAQ (reference sequence). The ends were cut back, 0 bases at V and 2 bases at J, with 16 bases in the middle. This CDR3 is CASSLAGSQYNQETQYF. The CDR3 nucleotides read TGTGCCAGCAGCTTAGCGGGTAGTCAATATAATCAAGAGACCCAGTACTTC. Complete variable domain (other parts from reference TRBV7-9 and TRBJ2-5): DTGVSQNPRHKITKRGQNVTFRCDPISEHNRLYWYRQTLGQGPEFLTYFQNEAQLEKSRLLSDRFSAERPKGSFSTLEIQRTEQGDSAMYLCASSLAGSQYNQETQYFGPGTRLLVL.

A single count supports this clone. This chain uses TRBV11-3 with TRBJ2-1; unclear D gene. V was pared by 3 bases and J by 5 bases, with 8 bases between. The germline V gene encodes CDR1 SGHNT and CDR2 YENEEA. The CDR3 totals 13 residues. This CDR3 reads CASSFDQDNEQFF. CDR3 bases: TGTGCCAGCAGCTTTGACCAGGACAATGAGCAGTTCTTC.

The chain is built from TRBV4-1 and TRBJ2-6, with D unclear. The V gene's germline CDR1 is MGHRA and CDR2 YSYEKL. V lost 4 bases, J lost 0 bases, and 4 bases lay in between. This CDR3 has 14 amino acids. CDR3 DNA: TGCGCCAGCAGCCTCAGCTCTGGGGCCAACGTCCTGACTTTC. Encoded protein: CASSLSSGANVLTF.

This clone was seen only a few times. The gene calls are TRBV7-9 and TRBJ1-2, with D perhaps TRBD1 (6 bases). Germline V gene lookup returns CDR1 SEHNR and CDR2 FQNEAQ (reference sequence). Trimming took off 3 bases at V and 10 bases at J, with 15 bases between the two ends. CDR3 length: 13 residues. DNA of the CDR3: TGTGCCAGCAGCTTGCCAGGGGAGGCCCACTACACCTTC. Its translation: CASSLPGEAHYTF.

As for this clone: At one end the junction does not follow the germline gene, possibly because of a read error. The chain has TRBV11-3 and TRBJ2-4; 9 bases match TRBD2. CDR1 SGHNT and CDR2 YENEEA come from the germline V gene. The CDR3 has 12 amino acids. CDR3 residues: CASSPPAGGVHF. CDR3 DNA sequence: TGTGCCAGCAGCCCCCCAGCGGGGGGCGTTCACTTC.

This clone was seen a handful of times. The gene calls are TRBV4-3 and TRBJ2-2, with 8 bases lining up with TRBD2. Germline trimming cut 0 bases from V and 6 bases from J; bases unmatched to any gene: 12. Germline values: CDR1 LGHNA, CDR2 YSLEER. This CDR3 has 18 amino acids. The CDR3, as DNA: TGCGCCAGCAGCCAAGAAATGGGGCGGGGGGCGAGGGCCGGGGAGCTGTTTTTT. It translates to CASSQEMGRGARAGELFF.

This clone was counted once. V is TRBV27 and J is TRBJ1-5; D may be TRBD1 (6 bases). The CDR3 extends over 15 amino acids. Per the germline V gene, CDR1 is MNHEY and CDR2 is SMNVEV (reference sequence). V was cut by 0 bases and J by 7 bases, with 13 bases left in between. This chain's CDR3 is CASSLSGGRGQPQHF. CDR3 in DNA: TGTGCCAGCAGTTTATCGGGGGGGCGGGGCCAGCCCCAGCATTTT.

The chain carries TRBV30 and TRBJ1-5; 8 nucleotides line up with TRBD1. CDR1 is GTSNPN, CDR2 SVGIG, per germline (reference sequence). V was pared by 2 bases and J by 6 bases, with 6 bases of the junction left unmatched. There are 14 residues in the CDR3. Here the CDR3 reads CAWSSLTGGQPQHF. The CDR3 nucleotides are TGTGCCTGGAGTTCCCTCACAGGGGGTCAGCCCCAGCATTTT.

This chain links TRBV19 with TRBJ2-1; 7 bases are shared with TRBD2. CDR1 is LNHDA and CDR2 is SQIVND in the germline V gene (reference sequence). J lost 6 bases, V lost 6 bases, and 14 bases had no gene match. This CDR3 has 16 residues. The CDR3 here is CASSFSGGGAGNEQFF. Written as DNA, the CDR3 is TGTGCCAGTAGCTTCTCTGGGGGGGGAGCGGGCAATGAGCAGTTCTTC.

J is TRBJ2-3 and V is TRBV30, with TRBD2 matching 11 bases. This CDR3 comprises 14 residues. CDR1 is GTSNPN, CDR2 SVGIG, per germline (reference sequence). The J segment lost 4 bases and the V segment lost 4 bases, leaving 4 bases of the junction unmatched. CDR3 sequence (DNA): TGTGCCTGGATGCTAGCGGGGGGAGCAGATACGCAGTATTTT. Translating gives CAWMLAGGADTQYF.